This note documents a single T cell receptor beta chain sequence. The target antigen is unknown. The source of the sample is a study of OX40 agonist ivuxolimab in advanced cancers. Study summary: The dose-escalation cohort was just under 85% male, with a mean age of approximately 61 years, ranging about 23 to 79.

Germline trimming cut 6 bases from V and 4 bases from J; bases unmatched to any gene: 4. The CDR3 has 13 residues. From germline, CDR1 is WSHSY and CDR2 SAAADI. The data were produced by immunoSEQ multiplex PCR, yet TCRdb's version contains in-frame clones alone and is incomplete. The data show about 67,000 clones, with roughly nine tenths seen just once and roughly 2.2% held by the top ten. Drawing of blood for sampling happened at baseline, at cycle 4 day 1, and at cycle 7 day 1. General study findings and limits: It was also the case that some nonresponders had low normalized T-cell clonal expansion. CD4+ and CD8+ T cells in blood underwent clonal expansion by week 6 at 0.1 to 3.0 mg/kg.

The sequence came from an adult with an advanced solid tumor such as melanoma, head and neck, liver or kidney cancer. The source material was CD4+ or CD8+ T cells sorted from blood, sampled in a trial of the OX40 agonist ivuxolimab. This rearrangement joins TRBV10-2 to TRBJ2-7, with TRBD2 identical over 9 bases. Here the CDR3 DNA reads TGCGCCAGCAGACCGGGACTAGCTTACGAGCAGTACTTC. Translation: CASRPGLAYEQYF.